The 14 T cell receptor beta chains presented below share a single source sample, sequenced in a study of blood T cell repertoires in COVID-19. Libraries were prepared by immunoSEQ multiplex PCR; TCRdb keeps only in-frame clonotypes and omits some of them. The repertoire has under 95,000 clones, roughly nine tenths of them found once; the top ten carry 2.6%. Sample: peripheral blood. Receptors were obtained from a man aged 50-59 years with COVID-19, enrolled during active disease.

The rearrangement joins TRBV27 to TRBJ2-2, with 10 nucleotides matching TRBD2. V lost 3 bases to trimming and J lost 7 bases; unmatched junction nucleotides: 2. Germline assignment: CDR1 MNHEY and CDR2 SMNVEV (reference sequence). The CDR3 is 14 residues long. CDR3 in DNA: TGTGCCAGCAGTTTGGGACTAGCGATCGGGGAGCTGTTTTTT. It is translated as CASSLGLAIGELFF.

This chain uses TRBV21-1 with TRBJ2-7; the table's D gene call, TRBD1, was not cross checked with the DNA. TRBV21-1 is a recognized pseudogene. There are 15 residues in the CDR3. The CDR3 loop reads CASRILSTGADEQYV. The CDR3 DNA sequence: TGTGCCAGCAGAATACTATCAACAGGGGCGGACGAGCAGTACGTC.

The chain has TRBV10-2 and TRBJ2-3, with 11 bases matching TRBD2. The junction had 6 bases not matched to a gene; V was cut back by 6 bases and J by 4 bases. Per the germline V gene, CDR1 is WSHSY and CDR2 is SAAADI. The CDR3 consists of 15 residues. This CDR3 reads CASSLAGGPSDTQYF. The CDR3 DNA follows: TGCGCCAGCAGCTTAGCGGGAGGGCCTTCAGATACGCAGTATTTT.

This rearrangement joins TRBV6-6 to TRBJ2-1; perhaps TRBD2 as D (7 bases). Trimming pared 5 bases from V and 0 bases from J, leaving 17 bases between. The CDR3 is 17 amino acids. Germline V gene data show CDR1 as MNHNY and CDR2 as SVGAGI (reference sequence). The DNA of the CDR3 is TGTGCCAGCAGTCCCCGTGGGGGCGGGAGCTCCTACAATGAGCAGTTCTTC. It is translated as CASSPRGGGSSYNEQFF.

The V and J genes are TRBV7-2 and TRBJ2-1; tentatively, D is TRBD2 (5 bases). The length of the CDR3 is 15 residues. V was shortened by 4 bases and J by 5 bases, with 15 bases between the two germline ends. Germline-derived CDR1 and CDR2 are SGHTA and FQGNSA. The CDR3 is CASSSPPGINNEQFF. The CDR3 DNA sequence: TGTGCCAGCAGCTCCCCCCCGGGGATTAACAATGAGCAGTTCTTC.

The chain combines TRBV28 with TRBJ2-3; 9 nucleotides agree with TRBD2. Trimming cost V 6 bases and J 5 bases; bases outside gene matches: 9. CDR1 is MDHEN, CDR2 SYDVKM, per germline. The CDR3 spans 15 residues. DNA for the CDR3: TGTGCCAGCAGCCGAGAAGCGGGAGGTGAAGATACGCAGTATTTT. Encoded protein: CASSREAGGEDTQYF.

The genes are TRBV5-4 and TRBJ2-1; D not resolved. Deletions cut 0 bases from V and 5 bases from J, with 6 bases between. Germline-derived CDR1 and CDR2 are SGHNT and YYREEE (reference sequence). The CDR3 length is 13 residues. CDR3 sequence: CASSLDRNNEQFF. DNA of the CDR3: TGTGCCAGCAGCTTGGACAGAAACAATGAGCAGTTCTTC.

V and J are TRBV12-5 and TRBJ2-1, with D unclear. The CDR3 is 17 amino acids. Germline lookup yields CDR1 LGHNT and CDR2 FRNRAP. The ends were cut back, 0 bases at V and 0 bases at J, with 12 bases in the middle. DNA of the CDR3: TGTGCTAGTGGTTTGGTAGGAACGGGTCTCTCCTACAATGAGCAGTTCTTC. It translates to CASGLVGTGLSYNEQFF. Together with reference TRBV12-5 and TRBJ2-1, the CDR3 gives the full variable domain: DARVTQTPRHKVTEMGQEVTMRCQPILGHNTVFWYRQTMMQGLELLAYFRNRAPLDDSGMPKDRFSAEMPDATLATLKIQPSEPRDSAVYFCASGLVGTGLSYNEQFFGPGTRLTVL.

The chain joins TRBV7-2 to TRBJ2-1, with 9 nucleotides matching TRBD2. CDR3 length: 14 residues. V was clipped by 5 bases and J by 9 bases; unmatched bases: 8. CDR1 is SGHTA and CDR2 is FQGNSA in the germline V gene. The CDR3 spells CASSPGLASLEQFF. The CDR3 bases are TGTGCCAGCAGCCCTGGACTAGCGTCTCTTGAGCAGTTCTTC.

The chain uses TRBV20-1 and TRBJ2-5; 9 nucleotides line up with TRBD1. This CDR3 is 16 amino acids long. CDR1 DFQATT and CDR2 SNEGSKA come from the germline V gene (reference sequence). J gave up 0 bases and V 3 bases, and 8 bases lay outside the gene matches. The CDR3 DNA reads TGCAGTGCTAGTAAAGGGACAGGGCCTTACCAAGAGACCCAGTACTTC. This sequence encodes CSASKGTGPYQETQYF.

This clone was detected a few times. The chain joins TRBV10-3 to TRBJ1-3; no firm D call. CDR3 length equals 13 residues. V shed 11 bases and J shed 0 bases, with 11 bases lying between them. CDR1 is ENHRY and CDR2 is SYGVKD in the germline V gene. CDR3 sequence: CASAAISGNTIYF. DNA of the CDR3: TGTGCCTCCGCAGCGATCTCTGGAAACACCATATATTTT.

This clone was detected only a few times. The chain uses TRBV27 and TRBJ2-3; 9 bases agree with TRBD2. The CDR3 extends over 14 amino acids. V dropped 7 bases and J dropped 7; count of bases not matched to a gene: 9. The germline V gene encodes CDR1 MNHEY and CDR2 SMNVEV (reference sequence). In DNA, the CDR3 is TGTGCCAGCACTGCGGGAGGGCCGGAGCATACGCAGTATTTT. As protein: CASTAGGPEHTQYF.

V usage is TRBV10-3 and J usage is TRBJ2-1; 8 positions match TRBD2. The CDR3 totals 12 residues. Germline V gene lookup returns CDR1 ENHRY and CDR2 SYGVKD. The J segment lost 6 bases and the V segment lost 10 bases, leaving 5 bases of the junction unmatched. The CDR3 region has the DNA TGTGCCACCACCGGGACTAGCAATGAGCAGTTCTTC. Protein product: CATTGTSNEQFF.

This clone occurred once. The chain has TRBV5-1 and TRBJ2-7; 12 bases match TRBD2. Germline V gene sequence: CDR1 SGHRS, CDR2 YFSETQ. J lost 2 bases, V lost 5 bases, and 5 bases had no gene match. This CDR3 has 15 residues. CDR3 amino acids: CASSPGLAGTYEQYF. The CDR3 region has the DNA TGCGCCAGCAGTCCCGGACTAGCGGGAACCTACGAGCAGTACTTC.